The 20 T cell receptor beta chains listed next were all sequenced from one sample in a study of T cells in Graves' hyperthyroidism and ophthalmopathy (dated by TCRdb to between 2018 and 2021). Library method: multiplex PCR. Data came from an Illumina HiSeq 2000. The TCR beta CDR3 regions were amplified from RNA transcripts. A first-round RT-PCR of the TCR CDR3 used the HTBI primer set with the Qiagen OneStep RT-PCR kit. In-frame beta chains were kept once TCRdb had trimmed the public reads at Q25 with fastp and called clones with MiXCR. CDR3 protein sequences are deduplicated, and each keeps its most common genes and DNA. The sample data list some 370,000 distinct CDR3 sequences, and about 18% of these were observed just once. Approximately 33% of the sample belongs to the ten largest clones. The source material was blood. These receptors all stem from a woman in her 30s with Graves' hyperthyroidism that later progressed to Graves' ophthalmopathy.

This clonotype was counted many times. V is TRBV5-1 and J is TRBJ2-5; 9 bases fit TRBD2. Germline trimming cut 5 bases from V and 2 bases from J; bases unmatched to any gene: 13. The CDR3 runs to 17 residues. Germline CDR1 is SGHRS and CDR2 is YFSETQ. In DNA form, the CDR3 reads TGCGCCAGCAGAGCGGGACTAGCACCAAGCCCTCAAGAGACCCAGTACTTC. It is translated as CASRAGLAPSPQETQYF.

At least ten counts were recorded for this clonotype. The chain employs TRBV20-1 and TRBJ1-5, with D unclear. CDR3 size: 12 residues. Deletions cut 7 bases from V and 0 bases from J, with 7 bases between. Per germline, CDR1 DFQATT and CDR2 SNEGSKA (reference sequence). CDR3 DNA: TGCAGTGGCCGGTATAGCAATCAGCCCCAGCATTTT. It encodes CSGRYSNQPQHF.

This clonotype has at least ten counts. The CDR3 sequence: CASSGQGSTDTQYF. The CDR3 bases are TGTGCCAGCAGCGGACAGGGGAGCACAGATACGCAGTATTTT. The rearrangement joins TRBV14 to TRBJ2-3; 9 positions match TRBD1. The CDR3 contains 14 residues. Losses at the gene ends were 5 bases for V and 0 bases for J; bases not matched to a gene: 0. Germline assignment: CDR1 SGHDN and CDR2 FVKESK.

This clonotype was detected a few times. This may arise from a read error, as a much more abundant clone is one base away. The chain couples TRBV5-8 to TRBJ1-1; D ambiguous. The germline V gene encodes CDR1 SGHTS and CDR2 YDEGEE. The CDR3 spans 12 residues. This chain's CDR3 is CTSSPLRAEAFF. The CDR3 coding sequence is TGTACCAGCAGCCCGCTCCGTGCTGAAGCTTTCTTT.

This clonotype was observed many times. This chain links TRBV20-1 with TRBJ1-4; possibly TRBD1 for D (5 bases). V was shortened by 3 bases and J by 7 bases, with 21 bases between the two germline ends. Germline CDR1 is DFQATT and CDR2 is SNEGSKA (reference sequence). The length of the CDR3 is 16 residues. The CDR3 is CSASRHVSGTGEKLFF. The CDR3 region has the DNA TGCAGTGCTAGTCGACATGTCTCAGGGACCGGTGAAAAACTGTTTTTT.

This clonotype came up many times. This chain joins TRBV29-1 and TRBJ2-2; 14 bases agree with TRBD2. Trimming removed 7 bases from V and 4 bases from J; junction bases left unmatched: 8. Germline V CDR1 and CDR2: SQVTM, ANQGSEA. This CDR3 is 16 amino acids long. In nucleotides, the CDR3 is TGCAGCGCTGAGACTAGCGGGGGGGCTATCACCGGGGAGCTGTTTTTT. Translating gives CSAETSGGAITGELFF.

This clonotype was observed at least ten times. The gene calls are TRBV5-1 and TRBJ1-1, with D uncertain. Germline V gene lookup returns CDR1 SGHRS and CDR2 YFSETQ. Trimming shortened V by 2 bases and J by 4 bases, and 12 bases separated the two germline ends. CDR3 length: 14 amino acids. CDR3: CASSFFGKGTEAFF. Here the CDR3 DNA reads TGCGCCAGCAGCTTTTTCGGGAAGGGCACTGAAGCTTTCTTT.

This clonotype showed up many times. The V call is TRBV7-9, the J call TRBJ1-2; unclear D gene. Germline V lookup: CDR1 SEHNR, CDR2 FQNEAQ (reference sequence). This CDR3 has 16 amino acids. The V and J ends lost 5 bases and 4 bases respectively, with 20 bases between them. CDR3 sequence (DNA): TGTGCCAGCAGCCCCGTAGGTGGCAGGATGGGCTATGGCTACACCTTC. It translates to CASSPVGGRMGYGYTF.

This clonotype was picked up many times. The V call is TRBV14, the J call TRBJ2-1; TRBD2 matches 15 bases. This CDR3 region has 17 residues. The V gene end was trimmed by 1 base and the J gene end by 7 bases; junction bases not matched to a gene: 5. The germline CDR1 and CDR2 sequences are SGHDN and FVKESK. In DNA form, the CDR3 reads TGTGCCAGCAGCCAAGGGACTAGCGGGAGGGCGACGAATGAGCAGTTCTTC. This codes for CASSQGTSGRATNEQFF.

The chain links TRBV5-1 to TRBJ2-7; D might be TRBD2 (5 bases). The V and J ends lost 0 bases and 6 bases respectively, with 13 bases between them. CDR1 is SGHRS, CDR2 YFSETQ, per germline. There are 14 residues in the CDR3. The chain's CDR3 is CASSLGGRRGEQYF. As DNA, the CDR3 is TGCGCCAGCAGCTTGGGTGGGAGAAGAGGCGAGCAGTACTTC.

This clonotype was detected many times. The J gene is TRBJ1-6, the V gene TRBV3-1; D is undetermined. Germline CDR1 reads LGHDT; CDR2 reads YNNKEL (reference sequence). The CDR3 spans 13 residues. Trimming pared 0 bases from V and 10 bases from J, leaving 7 bases between. The CDR3 DNA reads TGTGCCAGCAGCCAAGATCGGAGATCACCCCTCCACTTT. It codes for CASSQDRRSPLHF.

On this clonotype itself: It may be a read error: a sequence one base away is much more abundant. The chain uses TRBV29-1 and TRBJ2-2; 12 bases agree with TRBD2. Unmatched junction bases numbered 9, after V lost 8 bases and J lost 5 bases. The CDR3 runs to 15 residues. Germline V gene lookup returns CDR1 SQVTM and CDR2 ANQGSEA. CDR3 region: CSTRLAGVETGELFF. CDR3 DNA sequence: TGCAGCACCAGACTAGCGGGAGTGGAGACCGGGGAGCTGTTTTTT.

The chain combines TRBV24-1 with TRBJ2-3, with D hard to call. Germline assignment: CDR1 KGHDR and CDR2 SFDVKD. V was cut by 6 bases and J by 1 base, with 16 bases left in between. The CDR3 loop spans 16 amino acids. The CDR3 spells CATSRVTTGGTDTQYF. In nucleotides, the CDR3 is TGTGCCACCAGTAGGGTAACTACTGGAGGCACAGATACGCAGTATTTT.

The rearrangement joins TRBV20-1 to TRBJ2-1, with D maybe TRBD2 (6 bases). The length of the CDR3 is 14 residues. Germline CDR1 is DFQATT and CDR2 is SNEGSKA (reference sequence). The germline V and J ends were trimmed by 6 bases and 8 bases, with 20 bases remaining between them. Written as DNA, the CDR3 is TGCAGTGCCCCGGGACTCCTAGGGATCCATGAGCAGTTCTTC. Its protein product is CSAPGLLGIHEQFF.

The CDR3: CASSQGSEQFF. The CDR3 coding sequence is TGTGCCAGCAGCCAGGGGTCTGAGCAGTTCTTC. The gene calls are TRBV14 and TRBJ2-1; D unresolved. V lost 3 bases, J lost 9 bases, and 6 bases lay in between. The CDR3 has 11 residues. Germline V gives CDR1 SGHDN, CDR2 FVKESK.

The chain combines TRBV19 with TRBJ2-7; 9 positions match TRBD1. Germline CDR1 LNHDA, CDR2 SQIVND (reference sequence). The V gene end was trimmed by 6 bases and the J gene end by 0 bases; junction bases not matched to a gene: 6. This CDR3 has 15 residues. The CDR3 reads CASSHGTGLSYEQYF. In nucleotides, the CDR3 is TGTGCCAGTAGCCACGGGACAGGGCTCTCCTACGAGCAGTACTTC. The full variable domain, completed using reference TRBV19 and TRBJ2-7, is DGGITQSPKYLFRKEGQNVTLSCEQNLNHDAMYWYRQDPGQGLRLIYYSQIVNDFQKGDIAEGYSVSREKKESFPLTVTSAQKNPTAFYLCASSHGTGLSYEQYFGPGTRLTVT.

This clonotype was seen many times. DNA of the CDR3: TGTGCCAGTAGGATGGGGACTAGCAGGAGGCAAGAGCAGTTCTTC. Its protein is CASRMGTSRRQEQFF. The genes are TRBV19 and TRBJ2-1; 9 nucleotides agree with TRBD2. In germline, CDR1 is LNHDA, CDR2 SQIVND (reference sequence). J was trimmed by 10 bases and V by 6 bases; bases with no gene match: 13. The CDR3 extends over 15 amino acids.

This clonotype appeared many times. The chain employs TRBV5-1 and TRBJ2-7, with D perhaps matching TRBD1 (6 bases). CDR3 length: 14 residues. V dropped 4 bases and J dropped 4 bases, with 15 bases sitting between them. Germline CDR1 is SGHRS and CDR2 is YFSETQ. The CDR3 sequence is CASSKGHSLYEQYF. CDR3 sequence (DNA): TGCGCCAGCAGCAAGGGACACTCCCTTTACGAGCAGTACTTC. Complete variable domain (other parts from reference TRBV5-1 and TRBJ2-7): KAGVTQTPRYLIKTRGQQVTLSCSPISGHRSVSWYQQTPGQGLQFLFEYFSETQRNKGNFPGRFSGRQFSNSRSEMNVSTLELGDSALYLCASSKGHSLYEQYFGPGTRLTVT.

This clonotype was seen only a few times. The J gene is TRBJ1-2, the V gene TRBV4-1; D remains unclear. Germline V gives CDR1 MGHRA, CDR2 YSYEKL. Trimming pared 6 bases from V and 5 bases from J, leaving 13 bases between. The CDR3 loop spans 13 amino acids. The DNA for the CDR3 is TGCGCCAGCAGAGAGGGAATGAATTATGGCTACACCTTC. It specifies CASREGMNYGYTF.

This clonotype has a count of ten or more. The gene calls are TRBV20-1 and TRBJ2-7, with TRBD1 identical over 10 bases. The germline V gene has CDR1 DFQATT and CDR2 SNEGSKA (reference sequence). The V and J ends lost 0 bases and 2 bases, in that order; junction bases with no gene match: 4. The CDR3 covers 15 residues. CDR3 DNA sequence: TGCAGTGCTAGAGATCCCGGGACAGGGGCCTACGAGCAGTACTTC. This gives the protein CSARDPGTGAYEQYF.